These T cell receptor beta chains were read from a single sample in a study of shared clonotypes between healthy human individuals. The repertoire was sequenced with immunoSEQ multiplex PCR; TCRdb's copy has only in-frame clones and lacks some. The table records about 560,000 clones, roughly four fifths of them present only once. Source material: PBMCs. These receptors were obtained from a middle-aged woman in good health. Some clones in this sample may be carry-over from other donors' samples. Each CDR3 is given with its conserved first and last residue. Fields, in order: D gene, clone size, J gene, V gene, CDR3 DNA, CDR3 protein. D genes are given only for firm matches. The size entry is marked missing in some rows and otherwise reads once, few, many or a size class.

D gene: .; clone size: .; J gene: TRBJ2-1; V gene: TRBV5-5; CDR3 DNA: TGTGCCAGCAGCCCCGGTTCGGGTGAGCAGTTCTTC; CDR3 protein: CASSPGSGEQFF
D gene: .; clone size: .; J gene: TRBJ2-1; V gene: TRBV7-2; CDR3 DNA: TGTGCCAGCAGCTTCGAAACTGGTCTAGGTGAGCAGTTCTTC; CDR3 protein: CASSFETGLGEQFF
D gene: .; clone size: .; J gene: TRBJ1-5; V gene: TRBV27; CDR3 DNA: TGTGCCAGCAGTGTACAGGGTCGGCAGCCCCAGCATTTT; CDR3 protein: CASSVQGRQPQHF
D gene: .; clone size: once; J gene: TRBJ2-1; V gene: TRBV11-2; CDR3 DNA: TGTGCCAGCAGCTTAGCGATGGTAGGCAATGAGCAGTTCTTC; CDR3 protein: CASSLAMVGNEQFF
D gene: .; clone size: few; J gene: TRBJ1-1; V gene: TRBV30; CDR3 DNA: TGTGCCTGGACCCTTGGAGGGGGCACTGAAGCTTTCTTT; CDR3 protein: CAWTLGGGTEAFF
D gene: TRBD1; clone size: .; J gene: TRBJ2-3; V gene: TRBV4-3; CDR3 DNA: TGCGCCAGCAGCAAAGGACAGGGGAAAAGCACAGATACGCAGTATTTT; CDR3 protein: CASSKGQGKSTDTQYF
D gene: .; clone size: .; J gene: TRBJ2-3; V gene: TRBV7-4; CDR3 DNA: TGTGCCAGCAGCTTAGCGGGAGGCGGGATGAGTTCTTCTACAGATACGCAGTATTTT; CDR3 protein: CASSLAGGGMSSSTDTQYF
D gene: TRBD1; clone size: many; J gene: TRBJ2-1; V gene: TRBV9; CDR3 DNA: TGTGCCAGCAGCCAGAGGGGGCGAAATGAGCAGTTCTTC; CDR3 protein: CASSQRGRNEQFF
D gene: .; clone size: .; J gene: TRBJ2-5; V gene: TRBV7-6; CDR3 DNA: TGTGCCAGCAGCCTCCAACAGGGATCGGAGACCCAGTACTTC; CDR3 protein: CASSLQQGSETQYF
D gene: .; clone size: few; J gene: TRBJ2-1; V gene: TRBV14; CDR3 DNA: TGTGCCAGCAGCCAAGTCGGATATGACTACAATGAGCAGTTCTTC; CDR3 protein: CASSQVGYDYNEQFF
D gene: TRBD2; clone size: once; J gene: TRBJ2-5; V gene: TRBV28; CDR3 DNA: TGTGCCAGCAGTTTAGGTTTAGCGGGAGCAGAGACCCAGTACTTC; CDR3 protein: CASSLGLAGAETQYF
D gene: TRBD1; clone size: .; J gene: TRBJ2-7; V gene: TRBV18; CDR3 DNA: TGTGCCAGCTCACCATCAGGGGGCAGCTCCTACGAGCAGTACTTC; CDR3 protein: CASSPSGGSSYEQYF
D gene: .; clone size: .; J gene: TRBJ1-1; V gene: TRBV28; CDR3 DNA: TGTGCCAGCAGTTTGGGGCCAGGCAGAACTGAAGCTTTCTTT; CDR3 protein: CASSLGPGRTEAFF
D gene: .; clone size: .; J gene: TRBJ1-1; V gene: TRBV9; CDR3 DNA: TGTGCCAGCAGCGTAGTAGGGGATAACACTGAAGCTTTCTTT; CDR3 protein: CASSVVGDNTEAFF
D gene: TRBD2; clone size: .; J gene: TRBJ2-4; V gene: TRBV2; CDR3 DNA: TGTGCCAGCAGTGAGGAGGCTAGCGGGAGCAAGTTGGACTTC; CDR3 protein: CASSEEASGSKLDF
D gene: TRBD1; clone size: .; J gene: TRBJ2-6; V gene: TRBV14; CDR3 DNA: TGTGCCAGCAGCCGGGACAGGGACTCTGGGGCCAACGTCCTGACTTTC; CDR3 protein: CASSRDRDSGANVLTF
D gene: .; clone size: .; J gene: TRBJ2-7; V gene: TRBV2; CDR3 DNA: TGTGCCAGCAGTGTGACAGCCTACGAGCAGTACTTC; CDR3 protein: CASSVTAYEQYF
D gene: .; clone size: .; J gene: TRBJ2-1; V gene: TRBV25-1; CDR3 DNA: TGTGCCAGCAGTGACAGGGTCAGCTCCTACAATGAGCAGTTCTTC; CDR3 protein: CASSDRVSSYNEQFF
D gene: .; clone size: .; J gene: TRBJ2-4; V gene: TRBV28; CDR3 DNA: TGTGCCAGCAGGGACCGGCCTGGCGGAATTCAGTACTTC; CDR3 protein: CASRDRPGGIQYF
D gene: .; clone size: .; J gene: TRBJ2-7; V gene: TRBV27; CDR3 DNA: TGTGCCAGCAGTTTATCCCATGGAGAGGGGGAGGGCGAGCAGTACTTC; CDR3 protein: CASSLSHGEGEGEQYF
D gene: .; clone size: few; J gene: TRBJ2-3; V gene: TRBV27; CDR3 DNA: TGTGCCGCTGCGACCCCCAGCCTCTCAGATACGCAGTATTTT; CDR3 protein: CAAATPSLSDTQYF
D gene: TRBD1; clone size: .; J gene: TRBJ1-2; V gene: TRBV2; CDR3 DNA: TGTGCCAGCAGGGAGGGGGCGAGAGGCTACACCTTC; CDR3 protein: CASREGARGYTF
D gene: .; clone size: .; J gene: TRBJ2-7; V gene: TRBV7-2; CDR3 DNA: TGTGCCAGCCTTAAGGGCCATTCCTACGAGCAGTACTTC; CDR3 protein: CASLKGHSYEQYF
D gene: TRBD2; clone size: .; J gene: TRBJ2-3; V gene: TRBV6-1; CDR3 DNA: TGTGCCAGCAGTGAATTTAGCGGGGCAGATACGCAGTATTTT; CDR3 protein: CASSEFSGADTQYF
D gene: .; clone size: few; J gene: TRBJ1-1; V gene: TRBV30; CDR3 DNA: TGTGCCTGGAGTGTATCAGGGCTGAACACTGAAGCTTTCTTT; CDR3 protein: CAWSVSGLNTEAFF
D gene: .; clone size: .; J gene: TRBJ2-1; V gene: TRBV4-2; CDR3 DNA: TGTGCCAGCAGCCTCCGGGTAGCGGCCGACAATGAGCAGTTCTTC; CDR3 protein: CASSLRVAADNEQFF
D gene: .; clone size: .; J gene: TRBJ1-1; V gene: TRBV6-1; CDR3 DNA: TGTGCCAGCACCGGGATGAGGGGGTCCACTGAAGCTTTCTTT; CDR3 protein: CASTGMRGSTEAFF
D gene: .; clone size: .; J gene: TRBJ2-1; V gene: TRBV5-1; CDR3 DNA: TGCGCCAGCAGCTTGGGGGGGCGACCCTACAATGAGCAGTTCTTC; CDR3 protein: CASSLGGRPYNEQFF
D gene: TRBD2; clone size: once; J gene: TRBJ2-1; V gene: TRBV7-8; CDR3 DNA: TGTGCCAGCAGCTTAGGCGGGAGACCCTCCTACAATGAGCAGTTCTTC; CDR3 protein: CASSLGGRPSYNEQFF
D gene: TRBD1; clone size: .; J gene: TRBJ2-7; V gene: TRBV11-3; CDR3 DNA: TGTGCCAGCAGCTTAGATGGGGACAGGCATCCCGAGCAGTACTTC; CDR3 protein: CASSLDGDRHPEQYF
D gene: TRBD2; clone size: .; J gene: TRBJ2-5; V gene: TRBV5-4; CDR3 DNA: TGTGCCAGCAGCCTCCGGGACTATCAAGAGACCCAGTACTTC; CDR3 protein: CASSLRDYQETQYF
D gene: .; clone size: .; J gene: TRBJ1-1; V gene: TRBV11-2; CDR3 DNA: TGTGCCAGCAGCCCTGGGGCCGGCAGGTTGAACACTGAAGCTTTCTTT; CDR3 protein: CASSPGAGRLNTEAFF
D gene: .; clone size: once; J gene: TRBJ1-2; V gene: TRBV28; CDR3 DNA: TGTGCCACCAAACAGGGTATTTATTCCTATGGCTACACCTTC; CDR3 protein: CATKQGIYSYGYTF
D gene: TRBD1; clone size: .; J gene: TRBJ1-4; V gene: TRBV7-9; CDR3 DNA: TGTGCCAGCAGCTTAATGGGGACAGTTAATGAAAAACTGTTTTTT; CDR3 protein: CASSLMGTVNEKLFF
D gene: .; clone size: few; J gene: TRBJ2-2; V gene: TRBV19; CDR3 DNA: TGTGCCAGTAGTATTGGGCTGAACACCGGGGAGCTGTTTTTT; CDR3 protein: CASSIGLNTGELFF
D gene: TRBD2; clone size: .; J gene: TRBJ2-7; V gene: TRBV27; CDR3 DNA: TGTGCCAGCAGTCTCCGGCCTAGCGGAGCCTACGAGCAGTACTTC; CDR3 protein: CASSLRPSGAYEQYF
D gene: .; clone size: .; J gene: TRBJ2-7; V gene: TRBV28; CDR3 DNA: TGTGCCAGCAGTTTATCGGGGACGTCCTACGAGCAGTACTTC; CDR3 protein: CASSLSGTSYEQYF
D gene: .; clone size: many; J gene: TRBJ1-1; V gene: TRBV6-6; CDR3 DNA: TGTGCCAGCAGTTACTCCTTCGGGGAGCTGAACACTGAAGCTTTCTTT; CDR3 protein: CASSYSFGELNTEAFF
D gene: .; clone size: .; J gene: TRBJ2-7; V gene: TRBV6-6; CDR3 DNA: TGTGCCAGCAGTTACTCAACAGGGGGAGGGAACGAGCAGTACTTC; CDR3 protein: CASSYSTGGGNEQYF
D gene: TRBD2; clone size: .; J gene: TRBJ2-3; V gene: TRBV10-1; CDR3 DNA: TGCGCCAGCACTCCTGGGTGTAAGGGCGGGAGAAGACCTCATACGCAGTATTTT; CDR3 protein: CASTPGCKGGRRPHTQYF
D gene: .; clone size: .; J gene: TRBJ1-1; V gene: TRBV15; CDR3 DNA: TGTGCCACCAGCAGAGTCGGGGGGCCTGGGGCTGAAGCTTTCTTT; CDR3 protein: CATSRVGGPGAEAFF
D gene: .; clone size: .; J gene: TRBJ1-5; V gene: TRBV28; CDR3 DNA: TGTGCCAGCAGTTTATGGGGCAGGGACGGTCAGCCCCAGCATTTT; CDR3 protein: CASSLWGRDGQPQHF
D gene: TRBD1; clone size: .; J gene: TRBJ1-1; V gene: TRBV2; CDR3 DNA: TGTGCCAGCAGTGCCACAGGGGAGGACACTGAAGCTTTCTTT; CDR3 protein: CASSATGEDTEAFF
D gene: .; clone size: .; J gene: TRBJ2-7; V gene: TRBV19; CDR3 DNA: TGTGCCAGTATTCGAAGCCCCGGGGACGACGAGCAGTACTTC; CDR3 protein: CASIRSPGDDEQYF
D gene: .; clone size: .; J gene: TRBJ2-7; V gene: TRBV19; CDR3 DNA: TGTGCCAGTACCGGACCGGTAGCCTACGAGCAGTACTTC; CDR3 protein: CASTGPVAYEQYF
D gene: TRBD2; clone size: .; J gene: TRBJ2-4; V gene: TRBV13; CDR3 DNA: TGTGCCAGCAGCTTAGGGGGGGGGACCCCTACTCGGGCAAACATTCAGTACTTC; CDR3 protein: CASSLGGGTPTRANIQYF
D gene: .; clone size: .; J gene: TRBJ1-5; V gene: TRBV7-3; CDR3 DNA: TGTGCCAGCAGTTTGGGGGGTGCCGGGTGCAATCAGCCCCAGCATTTT; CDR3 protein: CASSLGGAGCNQPQHF
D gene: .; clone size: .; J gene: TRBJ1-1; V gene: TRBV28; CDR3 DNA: TGTGCCAGCAGTTCAGTTGGGCAGGGAGGCATCACTGAAGCTTTCTTT; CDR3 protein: CASSSVGQGGITEAFF